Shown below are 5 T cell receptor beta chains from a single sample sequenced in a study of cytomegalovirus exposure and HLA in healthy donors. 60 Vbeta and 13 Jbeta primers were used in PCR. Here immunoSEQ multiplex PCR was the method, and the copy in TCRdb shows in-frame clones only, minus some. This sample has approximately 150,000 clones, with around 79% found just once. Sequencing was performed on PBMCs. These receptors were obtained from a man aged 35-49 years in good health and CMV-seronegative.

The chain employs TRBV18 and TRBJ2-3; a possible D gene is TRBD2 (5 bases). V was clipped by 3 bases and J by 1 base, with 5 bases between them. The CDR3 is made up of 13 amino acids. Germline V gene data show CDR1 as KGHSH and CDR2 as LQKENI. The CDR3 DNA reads TGTGCCAGCTCACCTAGCGGCACAGATACGCAGTATTTT. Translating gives CASSPSGTDTQYF.

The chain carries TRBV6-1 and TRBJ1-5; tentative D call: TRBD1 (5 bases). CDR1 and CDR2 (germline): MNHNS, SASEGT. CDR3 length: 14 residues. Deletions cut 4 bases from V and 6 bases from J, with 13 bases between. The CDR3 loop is CASSAEGAGQPQHF. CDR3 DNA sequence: TGTGCCAGCAGTGCTGAAGGGGCAGGTCAGCCCCAGCATTTT.

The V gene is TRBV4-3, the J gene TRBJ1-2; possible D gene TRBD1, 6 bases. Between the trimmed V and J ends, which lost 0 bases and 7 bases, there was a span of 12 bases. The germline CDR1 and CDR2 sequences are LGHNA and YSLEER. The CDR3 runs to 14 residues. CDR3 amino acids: CASSQDLGAGGYTF. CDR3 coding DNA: TGCGCCAGCAGCCAAGATCTGGGGGCGGGTGGCTACACCTTC.

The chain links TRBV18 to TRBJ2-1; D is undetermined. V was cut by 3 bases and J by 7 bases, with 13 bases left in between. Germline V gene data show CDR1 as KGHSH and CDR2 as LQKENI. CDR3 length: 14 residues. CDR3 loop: CASSPQLPPNEQFF. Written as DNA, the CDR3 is TGTGCCAGCTCACCCCAACTCCCCCCAAATGAGCAGTTCTTC.

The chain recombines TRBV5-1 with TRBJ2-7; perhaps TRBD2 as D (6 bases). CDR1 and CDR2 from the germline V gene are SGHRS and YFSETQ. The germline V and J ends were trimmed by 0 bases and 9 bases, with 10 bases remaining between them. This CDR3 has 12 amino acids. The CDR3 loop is CASSLEEGGQYF. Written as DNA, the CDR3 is TGCGCCAGCAGCTTGGAGGAGGGTGGGCAGTACTTC. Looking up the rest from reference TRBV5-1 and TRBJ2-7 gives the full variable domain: KAGVTQTPRYLIKTRGQQVTLSCSPISGHRSVSWYQQTPGQGLQFLFEYFSETQRNKGNFPGRFSGRQFSNSRSEMNVSTLELGDSALYLCASSLEEGGQYFGPGTRLTVT.